The 12 T cell receptor beta chains presented below share a single source sample, sequenced in a study of control samples from healthy donors and cancer patients. Libraries were prepared by immunoSEQ multiplex PCR; TCRdb keeps only in-frame clonotypes and omits some of them. The sample has around 110,000 clones; 75% to 90% are singletons. Material for sequencing was PBMCs. These receptor sequences come from a woman between 50 and 59 years old with colorectal cancer.

The V gene is TRBV19, the J gene TRBJ1-1, with 8 bases identical to TRBD1. This CDR3 has 14 residues. Germline assignment: CDR1 LNHDA and CDR2 SQIVND (reference sequence). With V trimmed by 4 bases and J by 4 bases, 5 bases remained unmatched. CDR3 sequence (DNA): TGTGCCAGTAGTAGGGGACAGGAAATCACTGAAGCTTTCTTT. Translation: CASSRGQEITEAFF.

The chain couples TRBV3-1 (or the pseudogene TRBV3-2) to TRBJ1-4; D is undetermined. Trimming shortened V by 4 bases and J by 7 bases, and 13 bases separated the two germline ends. The CDR3 covers 14 residues. The germline V gene has CDR1 LGHDT and CDR2 YNNKEL (reference sequence). The CDR3 loop reads CASSPGRPPEKLFF. CDR3 sequence (DNA): TGTGCCAGCAGCCCTGGTCGACCACCTGAAAAACTGTTTTTT.

This chain's CDR3 is CASSPLRDTEAFF. As DNA, the CDR3 is TGTGCCAGCAGTCCCCTCCGGGACACTGAAGCTTTCTTT. The V gene is TRBV28, the J gene TRBJ1-1, with D unresolved. The V and J ends lost 5 bases and 3 bases respectively, with 10 bases between them. Germline V gives CDR1 MDHEN, CDR2 SYDVKM. The CDR3 contains 13 residues. Based on the CDR3 plus reference TRBV28 and TRBJ1-1, the full variable domain is DVKVTQSSRYLVKRTGEKVFLECVQDMDHENMFWYRQDPGLGLRLIYFSYDVKMKEKGDIPEGYSVSREKKERFSLILESASTNQTSMYLCASSPLRDTEAFFGQGTRLTVV.

V usage is TRBV18 and J usage is TRBJ2-2; TRBD1 agrees at 7 bases. The CDR3 has 16 amino acids. V lost 1 base and J lost 4; bases outside the gene matches: 6. Germline CDR1 reads KGHSH; CDR2 reads LQKENI. DNA of the CDR3: TGTGCCAGCTCACCACTCGGGACAGATGGCACCGGGGAGCTGTTTTTT. It translates to CASSPLGTDGTGELFF.

This clone was observed a single time. This chain joins TRBV5-1 and TRBJ1-1; no clear D. Between the trimmed V and J ends, which lost 2 bases and 3 bases, there was a span of 8 bases. Germline V gene lookup returns CDR1 SGHRS and CDR2 YFSETQ. This CDR3 comprises 13 residues. The CDR3 spells CASSFDRDTEAFF. CDR3 nucleotide sequence: TGCGCCAGCAGCTTTGACCGGGACACTGAAGCTTTCTTT.

J is TRBJ2-5 and V is TRBV7-3; 14 positions match TRBD2. V shed 1 base and J 3 bases; nucleotides not matched to a gene: 1. This CDR3 contains 16 residues. The germline V gene has CDR1 SGHTA and CDR2 FQGTGA. The CDR3 sequence is CASSLMGLAGEETQYF. The CDR3 region has the DNA TGTGCCAGCAGCTTAATGGGACTAGCGGGAGAAGAGACCCAGTACTTC.

The chain has TRBV19 and TRBJ2-7; either TRBD1 or TRBD2 may supply D (5 bases each). The germline CDR1 and CDR2 sequences are LNHDA and SQIVND (reference sequence). This CDR3 has 14 residues. V dropped 3 bases and J dropped 2 bases, with 11 bases sitting between them. The CDR3 DNA reads TGTGCCAGTAGTATCGGGACCGCAACCTACGAGCAGTACTTC. Its protein product is CASSIGTATYEQYF.

The chain is built from TRBV5-1 and TRBJ2-7; no reliable D call. This CDR3 has 13 amino acids. V lost 0 bases, J lost 2 bases, and 6 bases lay in between. The germline gives CDR1 SGHRS, CDR2 YFSETQ. CDR3 coding DNA: TGCGCCAGCAGCTTGGTAGATACCTACGAGCAGTACTTC. Translated, it gives CASSLVDTYEQYF.

The V call is TRBV24-1, the J call TRBJ2-5, with D possibly being TRBD2 (6 bases). In germline, CDR1 is KGHDR, CDR2 SFDVKD. This CDR3 region has 15 residues. Trimming took 4 bases from V and 2 from J, leaving 13 bases between them. In nucleotides, the CDR3 is TGTGCCACCAGTGACCCCACCGGAGGGCAAGAGACCCAGTACTTC. As protein: CATSDPTGGQETQYF.

The genes are TRBV9 and TRBJ1-1; no definite D call. Germline V lookup: CDR1 SGDLS, CDR2 YYNGEE. The V end lost 0 bases, the J end lost 8 bases, and 14 bases lay between the germline ends. The CDR3 totals 14 residues. CDR3 sequence (DNA): TGTGCCAGCAGCGTAGTGGTTTCACCTGCAGAAGCTTTCTTT. It codes for CASSVVVSPAEAFF.

The chain recombines TRBV2 with TRBJ2-3; maybe TRBD1 (6 bases). Germline CDR1 reads SNHLY; CDR2 reads FYNNEI. The CDR3 consists of 15 residues. V lost 1 base, J lost 3 bases, and 11 bases lay in between. DNA of the CDR3: TGTGCCAGCAGTGAAGTCAGGGGTGGAACAGATACGCAGTATTTT. Its protein product is CASSEVRGGTDTQYF.

This chain joins TRBV27 and TRBJ2-7; TRBD1 is a possible D gene (6 bases). The V gene lost 6 bases and the J gene lost 3 bases, with 12 bases spanning the gap. The CDR3 loop spans 13 amino acids. Per the germline V gene, CDR1 is MNHEY and CDR2 is SMNVEV (reference sequence). Here the CDR3 reads CASSHGQNYEQYF. The DNA for the CDR3 is TGTGCCAGCAGCCATGGACAGAACTACGAGCAGTACTTC.